A single sample is the source of the 26 T cell receptor beta chains below, sequenced in a study of beta chain features in type 1 diabetes. Sequencing targeted expressed TCRB transcripts, as all isolated RNA had been reverse transcribed. The data were produced by immunoSEQ multiplex PCR, yet TCRdb's version contains in-frame clones alone and is incomplete. This sample carries about 620,000 clones, 15% to 18% of them seen once, and the ten largest clones take approximately 0.087%. The sample was naive CD4+ T cells from blood. The source of these receptors is a man between 18 and 29 years old in good health.

V and J are TRBV4-3 and TRBJ2-2; D remains unclear. Germline V gene lookup returns CDR1 LGHNA and CDR2 YSLEER. Deletions cut 0 bases from V and 8 bases from J, with 16 bases between. The CDR3 sequence is 16 residues long. CDR3: CASSQEVLAGRGELFF. DNA for the CDR3: TGCGCCAGCAGCCAAGAGGTTTTAGCTGGGCGTGGGGAGCTGTTTTTT.

This clone was detected only once. Other DNA variants within this sample encode the same CDR3. This CDR3 is CASSERQEHYGYTF. CDR3 DNA: TGTGCCAGCAGTGAGAGGCAGGAGCACTATGGCTACACCTTC. The V call is TRBV7-2, the J call TRBJ1-2, with unresolved D. Germline V gives CDR1 SGHTA, CDR2 FQGNSA. The CDR3 is 14 residues long. V lost 6 bases to trimming and J lost 3 bases, with 14 bases between them.

This clone was seen only a few times. V gene TRBV7-9 combines with J gene TRBJ2-3, with 10 bases aligning to TRBD1. The CDR3 loop spans 16 amino acids. Losses at the gene ends were 3 bases for V and 1 base for J; bases not matched to a gene: 4. Germline V CDR1 and CDR2: SEHNR, FQNEAQ (reference sequence). The DNA for the CDR3 is TGTGCCAGCAGCTTGACCGGGACAGGGGGCACAGATACGCAGTATTTT. Its protein product is CASSLTGTGGTDTQYF.

V usage is TRBV5-1 and J usage is TRBJ1-1; D is undetermined. CDR1 and CDR2 from the germline V gene are SGHRS and YFSETQ. The CDR3 extends over 13 amino acids. The V gene lost 4 bases and the J gene lost 0 bases, with 7 bases spanning the gap. CDR3 nucleotide sequence: TGCGCCAGCAGCCCCGGTCTGAACACTGAAGCTTTCTTT. The encoded protein is CASSPGLNTEAFF. The full variable domain, its missing parts supplied by reference TRBV5-1 and TRBJ1-1, is KAGVTQTPRYLIKTRGQQVTLSCSPISGHRSVSWYQQTPGQGLQFLFEYFSETQRNKGNFPGRFSGRQFSNSRSEMNVSTLELGDSALYLCASSPGLNTEAFFGQGTRLTVV.

This clone was seen a few times. The chain employs TRBV29-1 and TRBJ1-5; D gene unclear. This CDR3 has 13 residues. Germline CDR1 reads SQVTM; CDR2 reads ANQGSEA. Trimming pared 4 bases from V and 4 bases from J, leaving 11 bases between. The DNA for the CDR3 is TGCAGCGTTGTAGGCGGTTGGAATCAGCCCCAGCATTTT. Its protein is CSVVGGWNQPQHF.

The rearrangement links TRBV5-6 to TRBJ1-1, with a tentative D call TRBD1 (5 bases). The CDR3 loop spans 15 amino acids. V lost 2 bases and J 2 bases, leaving 13 bases between the germline ends. Germline-derived CDR1 and CDR2 are SGHDT and YYEEEE. CDR3 nucleotides: TGTGCCAGCAGCTTTGTCGGGGGAGGTAACACTGAAGCTTTCTTT. Translation gives CASSFVGGGNTEAFF.

The chain uses TRBV15 and TRBJ2-7, with 10 bases fitting TRBD2. The V segment lost 2 bases and the J segment 2 bases; nucleotides outside the gene matches: 6. Germline V lookup: CDR1 LNHNV, CDR2 YYDKDF (reference sequence). This CDR3 is 16 amino acids long. CDR3 amino acids: CATSRSSGSLAYEQYF. CDR3 DNA: TGTGCCACCAGCAGATCTAGCGGGAGTTTAGCCTACGAGCAGTACTTC.

V is TRBV7-2 and J is TRBJ2-7; 9 bases are a match to TRBD2. Looked up from germline, CDR1 is SGHTA and CDR2 is FQGNSA. With V trimmed by 2 bases and J by 2 bases, 4 bases remained unmatched. The CDR3 is 15 residues long. The CDR3 DNA reads as TGTGCCAGCAGCTTAACCCTAGCGGGACCCTACGAGCAGTACTTC. Encoded protein: CASSLTLAGPYEQYF.

This clone turned up a few times. The J gene is TRBJ2-1, the V gene TRBV5-1, with D perhaps TRBD1 (5 bases). The germline gives CDR1 SGHRS, CDR2 YFSETQ. The V and J ends lost 3 bases and 9 bases respectively, with 16 bases between them. The CDR3 is 14 residues long. Here the CDR3 reads CASSWTVGAGEQFF. The DNA for the CDR3 is TGCGCCAGCAGCTGGACGGTTGGGGCCGGTGAGCAGTTCTTC.

This clone appeared a few times. V usage is TRBV12-5 and J usage is TRBJ2-1, with D possibly being TRBD1 (5 bases). The V and J ends lost 0 bases and 4 bases respectively, with 16 bases between them. This CDR3 is built from 17 residues. In germline, CDR1 is LGHNT, CDR2 FRNRAP. The CDR3 reads CASGLVHGQLSYNEQFF. CDR3 nucleotides: TGTGCTAGTGGTTTGGTACACGGACAACTAAGTTACAATGAGCAGTTCTTC.

The table lists this clone with a few counts. The rearrangement uses TRBV2 and TRBJ1-4; the D is unclear. Germline CDR1 reads SNHLY; CDR2 reads FYNNEI. V lost 6 bases and J lost 5, with 10 bases in between. This CDR3 has 13 amino acids. CDR3 loop: CASRQTRNEKLFF. The CDR3 region has the DNA TGTGCCAGCAGACAGACTCGGAATGAAAAACTGTTTTTT.

This clone was counted a few times. The chain links TRBV27 to TRBJ1-1; D ambiguous. Germline CDR1 and CDR2: MNHEY and SMNVEV (reference sequence). The ends were cut back, 6 bases at V and 0 bases at J, with 11 bases in the middle. CDR3 length: 14 residues. The CDR3 loop reads CASRPGYLNTEAFF. In nucleotides, the CDR3 is TGTGCCAGCAGGCCAGGATACTTGAACACTGAAGCTTTCTTT.

This clone came up a few times. This chain connects TRBV4-3 to TRBJ1-6, with 7 bases identical to TRBD1. The CDR3 is made up of 16 amino acids. The germline V gene has CDR1 LGHNA and CDR2 YSLEER. With 4 bases clipped from V and 6 bases from J, the junction kept 9 bases outside the gene matches. CDR3 in DNA: TGCGCCAGCAGCCTCCGACAGGGCGCGACTAATTCACCCCTCCACTTT. Its protein is CASSLRQGATNSPLHF.

This clone was observed a handful of times. The chain uses TRBV9 and TRBJ2-7; 7 bases match TRBD1. J was trimmed by 6 bases and V by 1 base; bases with no gene match: 13. CDR1 and CDR2 from the germline V gene are SGDLS and YYNGEE. This CDR3 is built from 16 residues. The DNA for the CDR3 is TGTGCCAGCAGCGTACGGCCAGGGGGTTCAGTCGGCGAGCAGTACTTC. It codes for CASSVRPGGSVGEQYF.

The genes are TRBV28 and TRBJ2-5; tentatively, D is TRBD2 (6 bases). Per the germline V gene, CDR1 is MDHEN and CDR2 is SYDVKM. The CDR3 length is 19 residues. V was cut by 5 bases and J by 2 bases, with 27 bases left in between. Written as DNA, the CDR3 is TGTGCCAGCAGTCCGGCGTCGGGACTCCCGGCGCGGTTTCAAGAGACCCAGTACTTC. It is translated as CASSPASGLPARFQETQYF.

This clone showed up just a few times. V and J are TRBV7-3 and TRBJ2-2; 11 nucleotides align to TRBD2. V lost 4 bases, J lost 5 bases, and 6 bases stayed unmatched. Germline V gene lookup returns CDR1 SGHTA and CDR2 FQGTGA. The CDR3 spans 16 residues. The CDR3 DNA reads as TGTGCCAGCAGCTCCGACGGACTAGCGGGTACCGGGGAGCTGTTTTTT. Its translation: CASSSDGLAGTGELFF. Combining the CDR3 with reference TRBV7-3 and TRBJ2-2 gives the whole variable domain GAGVSQTPSNKVTEKGKYVELRCDPISGHTALYWYRQSLGQGPEFLIYFQGTGAADDSGLPNDRFFAVRPEGSVSTLKIQRTERGDSAVYLCASSSDGLAGTGELFFGEGSRLTVL.

This clone has a handful of counts. This chain joins TRBV7-2 and TRBJ2-5; 9 bases agree with TRBD1. Germline loops: CDR1 SGHTA, CDR2 FQGNSA. The V and J ends lost 4 bases and 3 bases, in that order; junction bases with no gene match: 6. The length of the CDR3 is 15 residues. CDR3 protein: CASSSPQGAKETQYF. CDR3 DNA: TGTGCCAGCAGCTCCCCACAGGGGGCTAAAGAGACCCAGTACTTC. Drawing the rest from reference TRBV7-2 and TRBJ2-5, the complete variable domain is GAGVSQSPSNKVTEKGKDVELRCDPISGHTALYWYRQSLGQGLEFLIYFQGNSAPDKSGLPSDRFSAERTGGSVSTLTIQRTQQEDSAVYLCASSSPQGAKETQYFGPGTRLLVL.

V usage is TRBV6-6 and J usage is TRBJ2-6, with a possible D match to TRBD1 (5 bases). The CDR3 has 15 amino acids. The germline gives CDR1 MNHNY, CDR2 SVGAGI (reference sequence). V was shortened by 5 bases and J by 2 bases, with 10 bases between the two germline ends. CDR3 nucleotides: TGTGCCAGCAGTCTGGAAGGGGCTGGGGCCAACGTCCTGACTTTC. Protein: CASSLEGAGANVLTF.

The chain combines TRBV4-2 with TRBJ2-2; D possibly uses TRBD1 or TRBD2 (5 bases each). There are 16 residues in the CDR3. Germline assignment: CDR1 LGHNA and CDR2 YNFKEQ. Trimming left V 3 bases short and J 4 bases short, with 15 bases between. CDR3 loop: CASSHQLTGATGELFF. DNA for the CDR3: TGTGCCAGCAGCCACCAGCTGACCGGGGCCACCGGGGAGCTGTTTTTT.

A few counts support this clone. The genes are TRBV7-9 and TRBJ2-2; D unresolved. The ends were cut back, 5 bases at V and 4 bases at J, with 11 bases in the middle. The CDR3 is 14 residues long. Germline values: CDR1 SEHNR, CDR2 FQNEAQ (reference sequence). In DNA form, the CDR3 reads TGTGCCAGCAGCGCCATGAGGCTCACCGGGGAGCTGTTTTTT. Translation: CASSAMRLTGELFF.

This chain connects TRBV9 to TRBJ1-2; 10 bases fit TRBD1. Unmatched junction bases numbered 11, after V lost 0 bases and J lost 6 bases. CDR3 length equals 17 residues. Germline V CDR1 and CDR2: SGDLS, YYNGEE. CDR3 loop: CASSVVSGQGGSHGYTF. As DNA, the CDR3 is TGTGCCAGCAGCGTAGTGTCCGGACAGGGGGGAAGTCATGGCTACACCTTC.

This clone turned up a few times. The J gene is TRBJ2-1, the V gene TRBV5-6, with 10 bases fitting TRBD2. V lost 1 base, J lost 8 bases, and 12 bases stayed unmatched. CDR1 SGHDT and CDR2 YYEEEE come from the germline V gene. The CDR3 extends over 17 amino acids. The CDR3 nucleotides read TGTGCCAGCAGCTTGCGGCAGACAGGGACTAGCGTTCATGAGCAGTTCTTC. Its translation is CASSLRQTGTSVHEQFF.

The chain joins TRBV27 to TRBJ2-7, with 8 positions matching TRBD2. Germline loops: CDR1 MNHEY, CDR2 SMNVEV (reference sequence). V was clipped by 5 bases and J by 2 bases; unmatched bases: 14. This CDR3 region has 17 residues. This CDR3 is CASSLTHPGTRTYEQYF. The DNA of the CDR3 is TGTGCCAGCAGTCTGACACATCCGGGGACTAGGACCTACGAGCAGTACTTC.

This clone came up a few times. The chain joins TRBV14 to TRBJ1-2, with D uncertain. The CDR3 extends over 15 amino acids. Germline V lookup: CDR1 SGHDN, CDR2 FVKESK. V was shortened by 1 base and J by 3 bases, with 12 bases between the two germline ends. The CDR3 region is CASSQGKSFYYGYTF. DNA for the CDR3: TGTGCCAGCAGCCAAGGGAAGAGCTTTTACTATGGCTACACCTTC.

This clone was seen a few times. CDR3 region: CASSPAGSSYNEQFF. The CDR3 coding sequence is TGCGCCAGCAGCCCCGCGGGGAGCTCCTACAATGAGCAGTTCTTC. The V call is TRBV4-3, the J call TRBJ2-1; tentatively, D is TRBD2 (6 bases). In germline, CDR1 is LGHNA, CDR2 YSLEER. Trimming cost V 4 bases and J 0 bases, with 10 bases left between them. This CDR3 has 15 residues.

The chain has TRBV7-2 and TRBJ2-2, with D tentatively TRBD1 (6 bases). The CDR3 is made up of 15 amino acids. Germline lookup yields CDR1 SGHTA and CDR2 FQGNSA. Trimming stripped 1 base from V and 5 bases from J, with 11 bases between. For the CDR3, the DNA is TGTGCCAGCAGCTTAGGCACAGGGCATACCGGGGAGCTGTTTTTT. Protein sequence: CASSLGTGHTGELFF.